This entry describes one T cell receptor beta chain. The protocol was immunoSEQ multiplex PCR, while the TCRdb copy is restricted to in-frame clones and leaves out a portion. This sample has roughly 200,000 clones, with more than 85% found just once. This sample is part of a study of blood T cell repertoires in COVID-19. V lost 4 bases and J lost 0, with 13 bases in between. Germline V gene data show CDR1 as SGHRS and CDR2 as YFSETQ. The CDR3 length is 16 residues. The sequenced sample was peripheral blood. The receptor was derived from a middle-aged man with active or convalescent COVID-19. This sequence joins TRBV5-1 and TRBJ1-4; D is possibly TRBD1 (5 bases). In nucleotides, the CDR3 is TGCGCCAGCAGCCAGGACGGGGGAGCAACTAATGAAAAACTGTTTTTT. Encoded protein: CASSQDGGATNEKLFF.